A single sample gave rise to the 21 T cell receptor beta chains below, sequenced in a study of blood T cell repertoires in COVID-19. Here immunoSEQ multiplex PCR was the method, and the copy in TCRdb shows in-frame clones only, minus some. The sample records 50,000 to 65,000 clones, around 86% being singletons. Sequenced input: peripheral blood. These TCRs come from a man aged 70 or older with acute or convalescent COVID-19.

This clone came up once. The rearrangement links TRBV9 to TRBJ2-3; TRBD1 might be the D (6 bases). This CDR3 region has 14 residues. Between the trimmed V and J ends, which lost 2 bases and 4 bases, there was a span of 11 bases. The V gene's germline CDR1 is SGDLS and CDR2 YYNGEE. The CDR3 DNA follows: TGTGCCAGCAGCGTCAGGGGTAGTGCAGATACGCAGTATTTT. It codes for CASSVRGSADTQYF.

V and J are TRBV7-6 and TRBJ1-1; TRBD1 agrees at 7 bases. Germline V lookup: CDR1 SGHVS, CDR2 FNYEAQ. Trimming took 7 bases from V and 4 from J; bases not matched to a gene: 15. This CDR3 contains 16 residues. The CDR3 loop is CASTPGQSVRSTEAFF. The CDR3 DNA reads as TGTGCCAGCACCCCGGGACAGAGCGTTCGTAGCACTGAAGCTTTCTTT.

The chain carries TRBV28 and TRBJ1-2; D is ambiguous. Trimming took off 4 bases at V and 8 bases at J, with 17 bases between the two ends. The CDR3 runs to 14 residues. Germline loops: CDR1 MDHEN, CDR2 SYDVKM. CDR3 sequence (DNA): TGTGCCAGCAGTTCCGAGGCGGAGAGTTGGGGCTACACCTTC. Protein: CASSSEAESWGYTF.

The chain couples TRBV5-1 to TRBJ1-4; D call uncertain. V lost 1 base and J 6 bases, leaving 10 bases between the germline ends. The CDR3 spans 14 residues. Germline V CDR1 and CDR2: SGHRS, YFSETQ. This CDR3 is CASSLRAADEKLFF. CDR3 nucleotides: TGCGCCAGCAGCTTGAGGGCAGCGGATGAAAAACTGTTTTTT.

V and J are TRBV29-1 and TRBJ1-5; D is possibly TRBD1 (5 bases). Germline V gives CDR1 SQVTM, CDR2 ANQGSEA. The V and J ends lost 7 bases and 0 bases respectively, with 10 bases between them. The CDR3 runs 13 residues. In DNA form, the CDR3 reads TGCAGCGCCACAGGAAGTAGCAATCAGCCCCAGCATTTT. Its translation: CSATGSSNQPQHF.

This sequence joins TRBV27 and TRBJ2-6, with 7 bases identical to TRBD2. The germline V gene encodes CDR1 MNHEY and CDR2 SMNVEV (reference sequence). V trimming: 2 bases; J trimming: 0 bases; junction bases outside the gene matches: 4. CDR3 length: 17 amino acids. CDR3 loop: CASSLRGDLSGANVLTF. The CDR3 DNA sequence: TGTGCCAGCAGTTTACGGGGGGACCTCTCTGGGGCCAACGTCCTGACTTTC.

As to this clone: Germline and junction disagree at one end, which may indicate a read error. The chain recombines TRBV6-5 with TRBJ1-2, with TRBD1 matching over 7 bases. CDR3 length: 14 amino acids. Germline V lookup: CDR1 MNHEY, CDR2 SVGAGI. The chain's CDR3 is CASSNSGDSYGYTF. In nucleotides, the CDR3 is TGTGCCAGCAGTAACTCCGGGGACAGCTATGGCTACACCTTC.

The gene calls are TRBV7-3 and TRBJ2-1, with D tentatively TRBD1 (6 bases). Germline CDR1 reads SGHTA; CDR2 reads FQGTGA. V was shortened by 5 bases and J by 0 bases, with 17 bases between the two germline ends. This CDR3 comprises 17 residues. Here the CDR3 DNA reads TGTGCCAGCAGCCTCCGGACAGCCCTGAGCTCCTACAATGAGCAGTTCTTC. It translates to CASSLRTALSSYNEQFF.

The chain carries TRBV2 and TRBJ1-2; 8 bases agree with TRBD1. This CDR3 contains 13 residues. CDR1 and CDR2 from the germline V gene are SNHLY and FYNNEI. The ends lost 10 bases at V and 3 bases at J; junction bases unmatched: 7. CDR3 amino acids: CAIRTGTYYGYTF. DNA for the CDR3: TGTGCCATCCGGACAGGGACGTACTATGGCTACACCTTC. Full variable domain (rest looked up from reference TRBV2 and TRBJ1-2): EPEVTQTPSHQVTQMGQEVILRCVPISNHLYFYWYRQILGQKVEFLVSFYNNEISEKSEIFDDQFSVERPDGSNFTLKIRSTKLEDSAMYFCAIRTGTYYGYTFGSGTRLTVV.

V gene TRBV6-5 combines with J gene TRBJ2-7, with 12 bases fitting TRBD2. Germline CDR1 and CDR2: MNHEY and SVGAGI. The ends lost 4 bases at V and 4 bases at J; junction bases unmatched: 5. This CDR3 spans 15 amino acids. CDR3 loop: CASSSTSGSLYEQYF. The CDR3 region has the DNA TGTGCCAGCAGTTCGACTAGCGGGAGTCTTTACGAGCAGTACTTC.

This chain connects TRBV5-5 to TRBJ1-4, with TRBD1 identical over 7 bases. The germline CDR1 and CDR2 sequences are SGHKS and YYEKEE (reference sequence). CDR3 length: 16 residues. V was pared by 5 bases and J by 7 bases, with 14 bases of the junction left unmatched. The CDR3 DNA reads as TGTGCCAGCAGAACTTCGACGACAGGGCTGGGTGAAAAACTGTTTTTT. Its protein product is CASRTSTTGLGEKLFF. Combining the CDR3 with reference TRBV5-5 and TRBJ1-4 gives the whole variable domain DAGVTQSPTHLIKTRGQQVTLRCSPISGHKSVSWYQQVLGQGPQFIFQYYEKEERGRGNFPDRFSARQFPNYSSELNVNALLLGDSALYLCASRTSTTGLGEKLFFGSGTQLSVL.

The chain employs TRBV10-3 and TRBJ1-1; a possible D gene is TRBD1 (6 bases). CDR1 and CDR2 (germline): ENHRY, SYGVKD. This CDR3 comprises 13 residues. Trimming cost V 4 bases and J 5 bases, with 11 bases left between them. CDR3 in amino acids: CAISGTERTEAFF. The CDR3 DNA reads as TGTGCCATCAGTGGGACAGAAAGGACTGAAGCTTTCTTT.

The V call is TRBV6-2 or TRBV6-3, the J call TRBJ2-7; a weak D match, TRBD1 (6 bases). The germline V gene encodes CDR1 MNHEY and CDR2 SVGEGT. This CDR3 is built from 19 residues. Deletions cut 5 bases from V and 4 bases from J, with 30 bases between. The CDR3 reads CASSTLIITGSAPPYEQYF. CDR3 bases: TGTGCCAGCAGTACTTTAATAATAACAGGGTCCGCGCCTCCGTACGAGCAGTACTTC.

The chain links TRBV19 to TRBJ2-1, with 15 bases identical to TRBD2. The V segment lost 4 bases and the J segment 10 bases; nucleotides outside the gene matches: 5. The CDR3 loop spans 15 amino acids. Germline V gene lookup returns CDR1 LNHDA and CDR2 SQIVND (reference sequence). CDR3 nucleotide sequence: TGTGCCAGTAGTACTGGACTAGCGGGAGGGGCCGAGCAGTTCTTC. It translates to CASSTGLAGGAEQFF.

V usage is TRBV18 and J usage is TRBJ2-7; 14 bases align to TRBD2. Trimming cost V 4 bases and J 1 base; bases outside gene matches: 18. This CDR3 has 21 amino acids. Germline assignment: CDR1 KGHSH and CDR2 LQKENI. For the CDR3, the DNA is TGTGCCAGCTCACAAGACTATCCGGGACTAGCGGGGGCCTCTGTTTCCTACGAGCAGTACTTC. Its protein product is CASSQDYPGLAGASVSYEQYF.

This chain joins TRBV18 and TRBJ1-6, with D perhaps matching TRBD1 (6 bases). Germline CDR1 reads KGHSH; CDR2 reads LQKENI. The V end lost 4 bases, the J end lost 6 bases, and 10 bases lay between the germline ends. The CDR3 loop spans 14 amino acids. The DNA for the CDR3 is TGTGCCAGCTCACGGGCGGACAGTAATTCACCCCTCCACTTT. Its translation is CASSRADSNSPLHF.

The chain links TRBV18 to TRBJ1-2; D remains unclear. V lost 3 bases and J lost 6, with 14 bases in between. Germline loops: CDR1 KGHSH, CDR2 LQKENI. The CDR3 sequence is 14 residues long. CDR3 sequence (DNA): TGTGCCAGCTCACCGGCAAGAGGAGGTAATGGCTACACCTTC. Translation: CASSPARGGNGYTF.

The chain carries TRBV5-6 and TRBJ1-6; 8 bases map to TRBD1. The CDR3 is made up of 15 amino acids. Trimming took 0 bases from V and 8 from J; bases not matched to a gene: 4. Germline CDR1 SGHDT, CDR2 YYEEEE. The CDR3 DNA follows: TGTGCCAGCAGCTTGGCAGGGGGCATGTATTCACCCCTCCACTTT. Amino acid sequence: CASSLAGGMYSPLHF.

This chain connects TRBV28 to TRBJ2-7, with 7 bases fitting TRBD1. The CDR3 consists of 15 residues. The ends lost 7 bases at V and 4 bases at J; junction bases unmatched: 13. Germline lookup yields CDR1 MDHEN and CDR2 SYDVKM. CDR3 sequence reads: CASTPGGAINYEQYF. CDR3 nucleotide sequence: TGTGCCAGCACTCCAGGGGGTGCTATCAATTACGAGCAGTACTTC. Using reference TRBV28 and TRBJ2-7 for the parts outside the CDR3, the full variable domain is DVKVTQSSRYLVKRTGEKVFLECVQDMDHENMFWYRQDPGLGLRLIYFSYDVKMKEKGDIPEGYSVSREKKERFSLILESASTNQTSMYLCASTPGGAINYEQYFGPGTRLTVT.

This rearrangement joins TRBV7-9 to TRBJ2-1; 10 bases agree with TRBD1. V lost 3 bases and J lost 6; bases outside the gene matches: 8. CDR1 is SEHNR, CDR2 FQNEAQ, per germline (reference sequence). CDR3 size: 16 residues. CDR3 region: CASSLTTGGYGNEQFF. CDR3 nucleotides: TGTGCCAGCAGCTTGACGACAGGGGGCTATGGCAATGAGCAGTTCTTC.

The chain has TRBV19 and TRBJ2-1, with 8 nucleotides matching TRBD2. With V trimmed by 2 bases and J by 8 bases, 11 bases remained unmatched. The length of the CDR3 is 16 residues. The germline gives CDR1 LNHDA, CDR2 SQIVND (reference sequence). The CDR3 nucleotides read TGTGCCAGTAGTATACCCCTCTCGGGAGGGCCCCATGAGCAGTTCTTC. Encoded protein: CASSIPLSGGPHEQFF.